The 4 T cell receptor beta chains given below trace back to one sample, sequenced in a study of blood T cell repertoires in COVID-19. Produced via immunoSEQ multiplex PCR; TCRdb's table is partial and in-frame only. Among about 180,000 clones listed, approximately 85% were seen once. Sequenced sample: peripheral blood. Every receptor here comes from a woman older than 75 with acute or convalescent COVID-19.

The chain uses TRBV27 and TRBJ2-2; 10 bases line up with TRBD2. Germline V gives CDR1 MNHEY, CDR2 SMNVEV (reference sequence). V trimming: 6 bases; J trimming: 1 base; junction bases outside the gene matches: 5. The CDR3 loop spans 16 amino acids. The CDR3 region has the DNA TGTGCCAGCAGCCGAACTAGCGGGGTGAACACCGGGGAGCTGTTTTTT. It codes for CASSRTSGVNTGELFF.

The chain recombines TRBV11-3 with TRBJ2-1; 7 nucleotides align to TRBD2. V shed 6 bases and J 3 bases; nucleotides not matched to a gene: 5. Germline V gene lookup returns CDR1 SGHNT and CDR2 YENEEA. CDR3 size: 14 residues. The CDR3 region is CASSLSGNYNEQFF. CDR3 DNA sequence: TGTGCCAGCAGTCTAAGCGGGAACTACAATGAGCAGTTCTTC.

This clone was detected once. Other nucleotide sequences in the sample specify the same CDR3. CDR3 in amino acids: CASSSGTGYTEAFF. The CDR3 nucleotides are TGTGCCAGCAGCTCCGGTACAGGGTACACTGAAGCTTTCTTT. The rearrangement uses TRBV5-5 and TRBJ1-1, with D possibly matching TRBD1 (6 bases). V lost 3 bases and J 3 bases, leaving 12 bases between the germline ends. This CDR3 comprises 14 residues. CDR1 and CDR2 (germline): SGHKS, YYEKEE (reference sequence).

The V and J genes are TRBV7-9 and TRBJ2-3; 11 bases are shared with TRBD2. V shed 5 bases, J shed 1 base, and the junction held 5 bases outside the gene matches. CDR1 is SEHNR and CDR2 is FQNEAQ in the germline V gene (reference sequence). CDR3 length: 16 amino acids. CDR3 region: CASSETSGSRTDTQYF. CDR3 DNA: TGTGCCAGCAGCGAAACTAGCGGGAGCCGCACAGATACGCAGTATTTT.